These 24 T cell receptor beta chains came from one sample sequenced in a study of cytomegalovirus exposure and HLA in healthy donors. The PCR made use of 60 Vbeta and 13 Jbeta primers. The method was immunoSEQ multiplex PCR; TCRdb's version includes in-frame clones alone and lacks a portion of them. This repertoire shows 150,000 to 200,000 clones, 70% to 85% found once; its top ten account for approximately 1.8%. Sequencing was performed on PBMCs. The receptors here all came from a woman in her 30s in good health and CMV-seronegative.

This chain's CDR3 is CASSSGTGNIYGYTF. The CDR3 DNA sequence: TGTGCCAGCAGTTCCGGGACAGGGAACATCTATGGCTACACCTTC. The J gene is TRBJ1-2, the V gene TRBV28; 9 positions match TRBD1. Per the germline V gene, CDR1 is MDHEN and CDR2 is SYDVKM. Trimming removed 4 bases from V and 4 bases from J; junction bases left unmatched: 7. The CDR3 has 15 amino acids.

This clone appeared a few times. This sequence joins TRBV28 and TRBJ2-7, with TRBD2 identical over 10 bases. Per the germline V gene, CDR1 is MDHEN and CDR2 is SYDVKM. V gave up 3 bases and J gave up 4 bases; unmatched junction bases: 6. The CDR3 contains 15 residues. The CDR3 DNA reads as TGTGCCAGCAGTTTTCGCGGGACTAGCGAGTACGAGCAGTACTTC. This codes for CASSFRGTSEYEQYF. The whole variable domain, remainder taken from reference TRBV28 and TRBJ2-7, is DVKVTQSSRYLVKRTGEKVFLECVQDMDHENMFWYRQDPGLGLRLIYFSYDVKMKEKGDIPEGYSVSREKKERFSLILESASTNQTSMYLCASSFRGTSEYEQYFGPGTRLTVT.

The chain carries TRBV5-4 and TRBJ2-7, with TRBD1 identical over 10 bases. J was trimmed by 2 bases and V by 9 bases; bases with no gene match: 8. This CDR3 is 14 amino acids long. The germline V gene has CDR1 SGHNT and CDR2 YYREEE (reference sequence). This CDR3 reads CATAPGQGTYEQYF. CDR3 coding DNA: TGTGCCACCGCGCCGGGACAGGGGACCTACGAGCAGTACTTC.

This chain links TRBV9 with TRBJ1-1; 11 bases agree with TRBD1. V lost 0 bases to trimming and J lost 7 bases; unmatched junction nucleotides: 2. Germline lookup yields CDR1 SGDLS and CDR2 YYNGEE. The CDR3 runs to 14 residues. CDR3 region: CASSVAGTGGEAFF. DNA of the CDR3: TGTGCCAGCAGCGTAGCAGGGACAGGGGGTGAAGCTTTCTTT.

The rearrangement uses TRBV9 and TRBJ1-5, with D possibly TRBD1 on 6 matching bases. The V gene's germline CDR1 is SGDLS and CDR2 YYNGEE. Trimming left V 3 bases short and J 0 bases short, with 10 bases between. This CDR3 is 15 amino acids long. The CDR3 DNA reads TGTGCCAGCAGCGGGACAGATTATAGCAATCAGCCCCAGCATTTT. It translates to CASSGTDYSNQPQHF.

The chain recombines TRBV29-1 with TRBJ2-2; D possibly corresponds to TRBD1 (6 bases). Germline CDR1 SQVTM, CDR2 ANQGSEA. The length of the CDR3 is 15 residues. Trimming pared 3 bases from V and 4 bases from J, leaving 15 bases between. CDR3 region: CSVDLGTKPTGELFF. CDR3 coding DNA: TGCAGCGTTGACCTCGGGACAAAGCCCACCGGGGAGCTGTTTTTT.

Only a few counts were recorded for this clone. V gene TRBV27 combines with J gene TRBJ2-7; 7 bases agree with TRBD1. The J segment lost 3 bases and the V segment lost 5 bases, leaving 7 bases of the junction unmatched. The CDR3 length is 14 residues. The germline V gene has CDR1 MNHEY and CDR2 SMNVEV (reference sequence). As DNA, the CDR3 is TGTGCCAGCAGTCTAAGTGACAGGGTCTACGAGCAGTACTTC. This codes for CASSLSDRVYEQYF.

This clone was seen just once. The genes are TRBV7-2 and TRBJ2-7; 12 nucleotides match TRBD2. Germline V lookup: CDR1 SGHTA, CDR2 FQGNSA. Unmatched junction bases numbered 0, after V lost 0 bases and J lost 3 bases. The CDR3 runs to 15 residues. The CDR3 loop is CASSLATSGSYEQYF. CDR3 DNA: TGTGCCAGCAGCTTAGCGACTAGCGGGAGCTACGAGCAGTACTTC.

The chain couples TRBV2 to TRBJ1-5; TRBD1 matches at 9 bases. The CDR3 sequence is 14 residues long. The trim removed 8 bases at V and 6 bases at J, leaving 8 bases unmatched. Germline V gives CDR1 SNHLY, CDR2 FYNNEI. The CDR3 DNA reads TGTGCCAGCCGATTTGGACAGGGGAGTCAGCCCCAGCATTTT. It encodes CASRFGQGSQPQHF.

This clone is medium-sized (0.01 to 0.1%) in the sample. The chain combines TRBV6-1 with TRBJ1-1, with D possibly being TRBD1 (5 bases). Trimming cost V 4 bases and J 1 base, with 7 bases left between them. This CDR3 is built from 13 residues. The germline gives CDR1 MNHNS, CDR2 SASEGT. CDR3 sequence reads: CASSGRENTEAFF. CDR3 coding DNA: TGTGCCAGCAGTGGCAGGGAGAACACTGAAGCTTTCTTT.

V and J are TRBV27 and TRBJ2-5, with 12 bases that match TRBD2. The CDR3 runs 16 residues. V dropped 4 bases and J dropped 5; count of bases not matched to a gene: 8. The V gene's germline CDR1 is MNHEY and CDR2 SMNVEV (reference sequence). The CDR3: CASSYFLAGGPETQYF. DNA for the CDR3: TGTGCCAGCAGTTACTTTCTAGCGGGAGGGCCGGAGACCCAGTACTTC.

This clone has a handful of counts. The chain is built from TRBV7-3 and TRBJ2-7, with 11 bases aligning to TRBD1. After removal of 5 bases from V and 2 bases from J, the junction contained 2 bases not matched to a gene. The CDR3 spans 14 residues. CDR1 and CDR2 from the germline V gene are SGHTA and FQGTGA. CDR3 region: CASSLDRGPYEQYF. CDR3 bases: TGTGCCAGCAGCCTGGACAGGGGGCCCTACGAGCAGTACTTC.

V gene TRBV4-3 combines with J gene TRBJ2-1; D gene uncertain. With 0 bases removed from V and 0 bases from J, the gap between germline ends came to 6 bases. From germline, CDR1 is LGHNA and CDR2 YSLEER. The CDR3 is 15 amino acids. This CDR3 is CASSQDRSSYNEQFF. CDR3 nucleotides: TGCGCCAGCAGCCAAGACCGGAGCTCCTACAATGAGCAGTTCTTC.

A single count supports this clone. J is TRBJ1-6 and V is TRBV6-1, with a weak D call TRBD1 (5 bases). The CDR3 contains 15 residues. Germline V CDR1 and CDR2: MNHNS, SASEGT. Between the trimmed V and J ends, which lost 10 bases and 8 bases, there was a span of 21 bases. CDR3 residues: CATIRTGATDSPLHF. As DNA, the CDR3 is TGTGCCACCATCCGAACTGGGGCTACTGATTCACCCCTCCACTTT.

V is TRBV6-5 and J is TRBJ2-7; 14 bases are shared with TRBD2. The V gene end was trimmed by 5 bases and the J gene end by 6 bases; junction bases not matched to a gene: 6. The germline CDR1 and CDR2 sequences are MNHEY and SVGAGI. CDR3 length equals 15 residues. CDR3 region: CASSVGLAGGGEQYF. The DNA of the CDR3 is TGTGCCAGCAGTGTCGGACTAGCGGGAGGCGGCGAGCAGTACTTC.

The V call is TRBV6-5, the J call TRBJ2-5; D is unresolved. CDR1 MNHEY and CDR2 SVGAGI come from the germline V gene. The CDR3 consists of 15 residues. V dropped 2 bases and J dropped 2 bases, with 12 bases sitting between them. CDR3 region: CASSYPRGKQETQYF. CDR3 sequence (DNA): TGTGCCAGCAGTTACCCAAGAGGAAAACAAGAGACCCAGTACTTC.

This chain joins TRBV30 and TRBJ2-7, with D maybe TRBD1 (5 bases). This CDR3 comprises 15 residues. Trimming took 2 bases from V and 1 from J, leaving 15 bases between them. CDR1 is GTSNPN, CDR2 SVGIG, per germline (reference sequence). This chain's CDR3 is CAWSRTQGVSYEQYF. CDR3 nucleotide sequence: TGTGCCTGGAGTCGGACGCAGGGTGTATCCTACGAGCAGTACTTC.

The rearrangement uses TRBV20-1 and TRBJ2-1; D gene uncertain. Per the germline V gene, CDR1 is DFQATT and CDR2 is SNEGSKA (reference sequence). Trimming left V 4 bases short and J 7 bases short, with 5 bases between. This CDR3 region has 10 residues. The CDR3 spells CSAMRNEQFF. The CDR3 nucleotides are TGCAGTGCTATGAGAAATGAGCAGTTCTTC.

Remarks on this clone: Germline is not matched at one junction end, which may reflect a read error. The chain couples TRBV7-7 to TRBJ2-2; possibly TRBD1 for D (7 bases). Looked up from germline, CDR1 is SSHAT and CDR2 is FNYEAQ (reference sequence). This CDR3 contains 16 residues. In nucleotides, the CDR3 is TGTGCTAGCAGCTCCGATTACAGGGGAGGCACCGGGGAGCTGTTTTTT. Translating it yields CASSSDYRGGTGELFF.

The chain joins TRBV19 to TRBJ2-7; 8 bases are a match to TRBD1. CDR3 length equals 13 residues. From germline, CDR1 is LNHDA and CDR2 SQIVND (reference sequence). Trimming took 9 bases from V and 2 from J; bases not matched to a gene: 6. The CDR3 reads CASGTGGTYEQYF. CDR3 sequence (DNA): TGTGCCAGCGGGACAGGTGGCACCTACGAGCAGTACTTC.

The V and J genes are TRBV7-2 and TRBJ2-2; D may be TRBD1 (6 bases). The V gene's germline CDR1 is SGHTA and CDR2 FQGNSA. The CDR3 runs 15 residues. Trimming pared 6 bases from V and 0 bases from J, leaving 11 bases between. The CDR3 DNA reads as TGTGCCAGCAGGAAGGACAGCTCGAACACCGGGGAGCTGTTTTTT. It encodes CASRKDSSNTGELFF.

CDR3 sequence reads: CASSLEGGTGGNEQYF. The CDR3 region has the DNA TGTGCCAGCAGCTTAGAAGGTGGGACAGGGGGCAACGAGCAGTACTTC. The rearrangement links TRBV7-8 to TRBJ2-7; 12 nucleotides line up with TRBD1. The V segment lost 1 base and the J segment 5 bases; nucleotides outside the gene matches: 6. The CDR3 extends over 16 amino acids. CDR1 is SGHVS, CDR2 FQNEAQ, per germline.

This chain connects TRBV6-5 to TRBJ2-2, with a weak D call TRBD2 (6 bases). The length of the CDR3 is 15 residues. V gave up 5 bases and J gave up 2 bases, with 12 bases separating them. Germline CDR1 reads MNHEY; CDR2 reads SVGAGI. In nucleotides, the CDR3 is TGTGCCAGCAGTCGGCAGGACTATAACACCGGGGAGCTGTTTTTT. The encoded protein is CASSRQDYNTGELFF.

The rearrangement uses TRBV9 and TRBJ2-1; possible D gene TRBD1, 5 bases. Germline CDR1 and CDR2: SGDLS and YYNGEE. The CDR3 is made up of 14 amino acids. Trimming pared 2 bases from V and 4 bases from J, leaving 10 bases between. CDR3 DNA: TGTGCCAGCAGCGTTGGACACTCATACAATGAGCAGTTCTTC. It codes for CASSVGHSYNEQFF.